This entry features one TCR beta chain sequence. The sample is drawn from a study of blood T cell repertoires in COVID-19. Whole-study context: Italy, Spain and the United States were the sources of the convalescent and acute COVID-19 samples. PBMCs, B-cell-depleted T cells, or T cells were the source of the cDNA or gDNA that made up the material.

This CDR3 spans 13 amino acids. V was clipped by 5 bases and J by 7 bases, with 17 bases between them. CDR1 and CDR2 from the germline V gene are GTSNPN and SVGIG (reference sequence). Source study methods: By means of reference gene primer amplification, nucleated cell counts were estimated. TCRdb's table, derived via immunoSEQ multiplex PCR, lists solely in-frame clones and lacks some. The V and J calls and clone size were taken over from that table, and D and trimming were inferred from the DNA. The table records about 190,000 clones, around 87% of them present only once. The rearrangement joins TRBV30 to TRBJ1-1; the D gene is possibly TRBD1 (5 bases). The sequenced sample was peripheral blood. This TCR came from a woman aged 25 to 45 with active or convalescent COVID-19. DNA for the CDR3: TGTGCCTGGGCGGGCGGGAGGCAGGGTGAAGCTTTCTTT. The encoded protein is CAWAGGRQGEAFF.